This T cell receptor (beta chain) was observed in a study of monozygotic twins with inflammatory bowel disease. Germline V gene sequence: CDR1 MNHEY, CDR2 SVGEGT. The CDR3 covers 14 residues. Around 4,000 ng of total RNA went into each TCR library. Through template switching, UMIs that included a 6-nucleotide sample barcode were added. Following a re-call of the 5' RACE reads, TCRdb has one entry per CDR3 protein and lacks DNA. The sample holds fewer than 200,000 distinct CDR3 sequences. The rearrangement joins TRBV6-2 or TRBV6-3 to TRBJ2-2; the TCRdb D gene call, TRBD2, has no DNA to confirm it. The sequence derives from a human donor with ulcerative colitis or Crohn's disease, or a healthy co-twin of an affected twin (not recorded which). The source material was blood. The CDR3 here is CASSYSGPLGGLFF.